A selection of T cell receptor beta chains follows, all from one sample in a study of control samples from healthy donors and cancer patients. The data were produced by immunoSEQ multiplex PCR, yet TCRdb's version contains in-frame clones alone and is incomplete. The sample has around 90,000 clones, 85% seen once. Sequencing was performed on blood. The source is a man in his thirties or forties in good health. Each CDR3 is given with its conserved first and last residue.

J gene: TRBJ1-4; V gene: TRBV7-9; CDR3 protein: CASSDQRRSEKLFF
J gene: TRBJ1-5; V gene: TRBV30; CDR3 protein: CAWSVDSGAHQPQHF
J gene: TRBJ1-2; V gene: TRBV6-1; CDR3 protein: CASSEATVMGGYTF
J gene: TRBJ1-5; V gene: TRBV2; CDR3 protein: CASYGDSNQPQHF
J gene: TRBJ1-3; V gene: TRBV30; CDR3 protein: CAWSLSSGNTIYF
J gene: TRBJ2-1; V gene: TRBV10-2; CDR3 protein: CASSDPGGKGSSYNEQFF
J gene: TRBJ1-1; V gene: TRBV7-9; CDR3 protein: CASSLNRGSSKGTEAFF
J gene: TRBJ2-5; V gene: TRBV6-5; CDR3 protein: CASSYWGQPGETQYF
J gene: TRBJ1-1; V gene: TRBV10-1; CDR3 protein: CASSVDRATEAFF
J gene: TRBJ1-6; V gene: TRBV7-9; CDR3 protein: CASSRPGQGAEGGNSPLHF
J gene: TRBJ2-3; V gene: TRBV28; CDR3 protein: CASSFQLIAGAPDTQYF
J gene: TRBJ1-2; V gene: TRBV14; CDR3 protein: CASSTHRRSGYTF
J gene: TRBJ1-1; V gene: TRBV28; CDR3 protein: CASSGRNTEAFF
J gene: TRBJ1-2; V gene: TRBV7-8; CDR3 protein: CASSLEDAGGDYGYTF
J gene: TRBJ1-6; V gene: TRBV20-1; CDR3 protein: CSAPLGLPLHF
J gene: TRBJ1-5; V gene: TRBV18; CDR3 protein: CASSPGTNSNQPQHF
J gene: TRBJ2-7; V gene: TRBV12-5; CDR3 protein: CASGLVRRGSYEQYF
J gene: TRBJ2-2; V gene: TRBV5-1; CDR3 protein: CASSLKGSNTGELFF
J gene: TRBJ2-4; V gene: TRBV6-5; CDR3 protein: CASSYLSDGKNIQYF
J gene: TRBJ2-7; V gene: TRBV10-3; CDR3 protein: CAISQQQNYEQYF
J gene: TRBJ2-2; V gene: TRBV18; CDR3 protein: CASSPFGLNTGELFF
J gene: TRBJ1-5; V gene: TRBV10-3; CDR3 protein: CAISESRGGQPQHF
J gene: TRBJ2-2; V gene: TRBV6-6; CDR3 protein: CASSHQPNRRNTGELFF
J gene: TRBJ2-6; V gene: TRBV18; CDR3 protein: CASSHASRGSGANVLTF
J gene: TRBJ2-7; V gene: TRBV28; CDR3 protein: CASSQQGRSLYEQYF
J gene: TRBJ2-7; V gene: TRBV5-4; CDR3 protein: CASSLLATSGMQQYF
J gene: TRBJ2-3; V gene: TRBV6-5; CDR3 protein: CASRGLVADTQYF
J gene: TRBJ2-7; V gene: TRBV19; CDR3 protein: CASSLGGQGYYEQYF
J gene: TRBJ1-1; V gene: TRBV6-2/TRBV6-3; CDR3 protein: CASSPHRDPMNTEAFF
J gene: TRBJ2-7; V gene: TRBV20-1; CDR3 protein: CSASPSGGAEQYF
J gene: TRBJ1-3; V gene: TRBV19; CDR3 protein: CASSMGSFSGNTIYF
J gene: TRBJ1-6; V gene: TRBV11-2; CDR3 protein: CASSLTGYSPLHF
J gene: TRBJ1-3; V gene: TRBV2; CDR3 protein: CASSEWNRAGNTIYF
J gene: TRBJ2-5; V gene: TRBV5-3; CDR3 protein: CARSLRPKVRTSGGKKEETQYF
J gene: TRBJ1-5; V gene: TRBV6-5; CDR3 protein: CASSYLTGTQPQHF
J gene: TRBJ2-1; V gene: TRBV18; CDR3 protein: CASSREFGNEQFF
J gene: TRBJ2-1; V gene: TRBV7-2; CDR3 protein: CASSTHEYYEQFF
J gene: TRBJ2-1; V gene: TRBV7-9; CDR3 protein: CASSHGRGYGNEQFF
J gene: TRBJ2-3; V gene: TRBV5-4; CDR3 protein: CASSLGEDTQYF
J gene: TRBJ1-1; V gene: TRBV5-4; CDR3 protein: CASSYGARPGTEAFF
J gene: TRBJ1-5; V gene: TRBV6-1; CDR3 protein: CASSETFIKDQPQHF
J gene: TRBJ1-4; V gene: TRBV6-1; CDR3 protein: CASSEGFATNEKLFF